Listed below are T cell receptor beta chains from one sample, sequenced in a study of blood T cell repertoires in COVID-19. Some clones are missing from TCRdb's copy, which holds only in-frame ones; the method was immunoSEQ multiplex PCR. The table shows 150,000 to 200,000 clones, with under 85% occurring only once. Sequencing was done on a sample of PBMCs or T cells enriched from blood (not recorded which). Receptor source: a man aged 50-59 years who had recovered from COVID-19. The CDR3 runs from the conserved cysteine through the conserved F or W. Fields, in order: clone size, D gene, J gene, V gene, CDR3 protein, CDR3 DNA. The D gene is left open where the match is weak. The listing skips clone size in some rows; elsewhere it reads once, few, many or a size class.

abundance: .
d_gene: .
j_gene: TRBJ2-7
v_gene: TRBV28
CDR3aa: CASSHQGIGSYEQYF
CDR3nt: TGTGCCAGCAGTCACCAGGGGATCGGGTCCTACGAGCAGTACTTC

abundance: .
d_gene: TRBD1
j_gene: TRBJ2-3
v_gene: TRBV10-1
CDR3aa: CASSAGQGVGDTQYF
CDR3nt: TGCGCCAGCAGCGCCGGACAGGGGGTGGGAGATACGCAGTATTTT

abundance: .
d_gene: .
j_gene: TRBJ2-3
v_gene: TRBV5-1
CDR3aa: CASSLAFSTDTQYF
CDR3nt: TGCGCCAGCAGCTTGGCGTTTAGCACAGATACGCAGTATTTT

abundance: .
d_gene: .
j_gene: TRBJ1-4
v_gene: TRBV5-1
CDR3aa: CASSLMGTTTNEKLFF
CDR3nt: TGCGCCAGCAGCTTGATGGGGACTACAACTAATGAAAAACTGTTTTTT

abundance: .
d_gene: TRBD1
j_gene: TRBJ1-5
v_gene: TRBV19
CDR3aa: CASSDRGQWNQPQHF
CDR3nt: TGTGCCAGTAGTGACAGGGGGCAGTGGAATCAGCCCCAGCATTTT

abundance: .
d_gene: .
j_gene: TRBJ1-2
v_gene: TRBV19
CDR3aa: CASSLRTDPTHYGYTF
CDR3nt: TGTGCCAGTAGTCTCCGGACAGACCCAACCCACTATGGCTACACCTTC

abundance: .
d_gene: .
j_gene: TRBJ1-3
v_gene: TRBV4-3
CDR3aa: CASSQDYDRGNTIYF
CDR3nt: TGCGCCAGCAGCCAAGATTACGACAGAGGAAACACCATATATTTT

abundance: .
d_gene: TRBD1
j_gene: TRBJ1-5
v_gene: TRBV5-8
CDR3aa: CASSLRGNQPQHF
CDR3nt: TGTGCCAGCAGCCTCAGGGGGAATCAGCCCCAGCATTTT

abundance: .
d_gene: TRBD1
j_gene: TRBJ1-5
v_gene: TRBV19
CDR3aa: CASSPTDRGRYQPQHF
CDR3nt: TGTGCCAGTAGTCCGACGGACAGGGGGCGGTATCAGCCCCAGCATTTT

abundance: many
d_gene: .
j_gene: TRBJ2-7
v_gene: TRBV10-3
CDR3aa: CAISERVREVEGQYF
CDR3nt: TGTGCCATCAGTGAGCGCGTCAGGGAGGTTGAGGGGCAGTACTTC

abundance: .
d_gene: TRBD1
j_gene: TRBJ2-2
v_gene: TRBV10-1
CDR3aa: CASSRDSNTGELFF
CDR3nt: TGCGCCAGCAGCAGGGACAGTAACACCGGGGAGCTGTTTTTT

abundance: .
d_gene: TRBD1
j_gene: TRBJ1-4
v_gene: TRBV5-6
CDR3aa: CASSLGYGQALTNEKLFF
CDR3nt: TGTGCCAGCAGCTTGGGATACGGACAGGCGCTAACTAATGAAAAACTGTTTTTT